This T cell receptor (beta chain) was identified in a study of T cells in Graves' hyperthyroidism and ophthalmopathy. Study-level results: Blood also contained most expanded thyroid clonotypes above 0.001.

Trimming cost V 6 bases and J 2 bases, with 11 bases left between them. The CDR3 totals 13 residues. This clonotype was seen repeatedly, ten times or more. The target antigen is unknown. Uncontrolled infection, other autoimmune disease, pregnancy or lactation disqualified patients from enrolment. From RNA transcripts, TCR beta CDR3 regions were amplified. The HTBI primer set drove a first-round RT-PCR of the TCR CDR3. Via MiXCR, TCRdb re-called the multiplex PCR reads, giving one row per CDR3 protein. The sample includes about 330,000 distinct CDR3 sequences, around 15% of them seen just once. The V and J genes are TRBV12-3 or TRBV12-4 and TRBJ2-7; possible D gene TRBD2, 6 bases. The sequence was collected from a woman aged 40-49 years with Graves' ophthalmopathy. The sequenced sample consisted of blood. CDR3 protein: CASRRGTAYEQYF. CDR3 bases: TGTGCCAGCAGACGGGGGACGGCCTACGAGCAGTACTTC.